This T cell receptor (beta chain) was obtained from a study of TIL therapy for anti-PD-1-resistant metastatic lung cancer. This was the immunoSEQ v3 assay. Clones were sequenced by immunoSEQ multiplex PCR, and TCRdb holds only the in-frame ones, with some missing. This table holds 35,000 to 55,000 clones, 79% found once. The CDR3 is 11 residues long. Looked up from germline, CDR1 is DFQATT and CDR2 is SNEGSKA (reference sequence). The germline V and J ends were trimmed by 2 bases and 4 bases, with 3 bases remaining between them. This sample's time point: pre-treatment sample, taken before nivolumab and TIL therapy.

This receptor was taken from a man between 65 and 85 years old with non-small cell lung cancer. Sequenced here: blood, sampled at baseline. The chain carries TRBV20-1 and TRBJ1-3; no firm D call. The CDR3 region is CSARKGNTIYF. The CDR3 nucleotides are TGCAGTGCTAGAAAAGGAAACACCATATATTTT.